A single sample gave rise to the 23 T cell receptor beta chains below, sequenced in a study of T cells after yellow fever vaccination. Each CDR3 protein gets one entry after TCRdb re-called the 5' RACE reads with MiXCR. Of some 250,000 distinct CDR3 sequences listed, 3.6% are singletons. Specimen: PBMCs, collected 15 days after the yellow fever booster vaccination. The receptors here all came from a man between 18 and 29 years old who received the YFV17D yellow fever vaccine.

This clonotype was seen repeatedly, ten times or more. The chain uses TRBV20-1 and TRBJ1-1; TRBD1 is a possible D gene (6 bases). Looked up from germline, CDR1 is DFQATT and CDR2 is SNEGSKA (reference sequence). The CDR3 runs to 12 residues. V gave up 4 bases and J gave up 11 bases, with 17 bases separating them. In DNA, the CDR3 is TGCAGTGCTACGGCGCGGACAGTGGGGGCTTTCTTT. Protein: CSATARTVGAFF.

This clonotype has a count of ten or more. J is TRBJ1-5 and V is TRBV5-1; possible D gene TRBD1, 5 bases. The V end was cut by 7 bases, the J end by 6 bases, with 20 bases between. Per the germline V gene, CDR1 is SGHRS and CDR2 is YFSETQ. This CDR3 comprises 15 residues. The CDR3 sequence: CASAAGTLEGQPQHF. For the CDR3, the DNA is TGCGCCAGCGCGGCAGGGACCCTAGAGGGTCAGCCCCAGCATTTT.

In this sample, this clonotype turned up many times. The chain combines TRBV12-3 or TRBV12-4 with TRBJ2-7, with TRBD1 identical over 7 bases. The length of the CDR3 is 13 residues. Unmatched junction bases numbered 6, after V lost 8 bases and J lost 2 bases. CDR3 sequence: CASWRQGTYEQYF. CDR3 coding DNA: TGTGCCAGCTGGAGACAGGGTACCTACGAGCAGTACTTC.

The CDR3 sequence: CSARSTGKEAQYF. The CDR3 nucleotides read TGCAGTGCTAGAAGCACAGGGAAGGAGGCCCAGTACTTC. The chain is built from TRBV20-1 and TRBJ2-5; D may be TRBD1 (6 bases). Germline loops: CDR1 DFQATT, CDR2 SNEGSKA (reference sequence). With 2 bases removed from V and 9 bases from J, the gap between germline ends came to 16 bases. The CDR3 totals 13 residues.

This clonotype has ten or more counts. The rearrangement uses TRBV5-6 and TRBJ1-2; D call uncertain. The V and J ends lost 4 bases and 0 bases respectively, with 13 bases between them. Germline CDR1 and CDR2: SGHDT and YYEEEE. The CDR3 totals 15 residues. CDR3: CASSPWSGTNYGYTF. The CDR3 region has the DNA TGTGCCAGCAGCCCCTGGAGTGGGACTAACTATGGCTACACCTTC.

This clonotype was counted at least ten times. V is TRBV3-1 and J is TRBJ2-4, with D perhaps TRBD2 (6 bases). The CDR3 has 18 amino acids. Per the germline V gene, CDR1 is LGHDT and CDR2 is YNNKEL (reference sequence). The V end lost 1 base, the J end lost 0 bases, and 16 bases lay between the germline ends. The CDR3 DNA reads as TGTGCCAGCAGCCAAGTGGGGGGAACGGATGTAGCCAAAAACATTCAGTACTTC. This translates into CASSQVGGTDVAKNIQYF.

This clonotype was counted ten times or more. The chain couples TRBV11-1 to TRBJ2-5, with D possibly matching TRBD1 (5 bases). The germline V gene has CDR1 SGHAT and CDR2 FQDESV (reference sequence). The V and J ends lost 4 bases and 2 bases respectively, with 14 bases between them. The CDR3 consists of 15 residues. In DNA, the CDR3 is TGTGCCAGCAGCTCCTTCGACAGAACACAAGAGACCCAGTACTTC. Encoded protein: CASSSFDRTQETQYF.

This clonotype showed up many times. CDR3 in amino acids: CSARVGVDTQYF. The CDR3, as DNA: TGCAGTGCTAGAGTGGGGGTTGATACGCAGTATTTT. V gene TRBV20-1 combines with J gene TRBJ2-3; D may be TRBD1 or TRBD2 (5 bases each). Per germline, CDR1 DFQATT and CDR2 SNEGSKA (reference sequence). The ends were cut back, 1 base at V and 6 bases at J, with 8 bases in the middle. The CDR3 has 12 residues.

Many counts were recorded for this clonotype. This chain links TRBV29-1 with TRBJ1-1; weak D call: TRBD1 (6 bases). The CDR3 is made up of 13 amino acids. Germline V gene data show CDR1 as SQVTM and CDR2 as ANQGSEA. Trimming pared 8 bases from V and 2 bases from J, leaving 15 bases between. CDR3 sequence: CSSTGTINTEAFF. The DNA for the CDR3 is TGCAGCTCAACCGGGACAATCAACACTGAAGCTTTCTTT.

Concerning this clonotype itself: A much larger clone sits a single nucleotide away, making a read error possible. The V gene is TRBV23-1, the J gene TRBJ2-2; D is possibly TRBD2 (6 bases). TRBV23-1 is noted as an ORF with a role that remains uncertain. The CDR3 loop spans 16 amino acids. CDR3 coding DNA: TGCGCCAGCAGTCTCTCGTTTCCGGGGGACCCCGGGGTGCTGTTTTTT. This encodes CASSLSFPGDPGVLFF.

This clonotype showed up many times. The rearrangement links TRBV6-5 to TRBJ1-1; 10 bases fit TRBD1. CDR3 length: 17 amino acids. J lost 0 bases, V lost 4 bases, and 8 bases had no gene match. Germline lookup yields CDR1 MNHEY and CDR2 SVGAGI. CDR3 sequence: CASSFIPGQGMNTEAFF. The CDR3 bases are TGTGCCAGCAGTTTTATACCGGGACAGGGGATGAACACTGAAGCTTTCTTT.

This clonotype was seen more than once but under ten times. V usage is TRBV2 and J usage is TRBJ1-5; D ambiguous. V was pared by 3 bases and J by 5 bases, with 5 bases between. Germline V gene data show CDR1 as SNHLY and CDR2 as FYNNEI. CDR3 length: 12 residues. CDR3 residues: CASSDGYQPQHF. The CDR3 DNA reads TGTGCCAGCAGTGACGGGTATCAGCCCCAGCATTTT.

This clonotype was observed many times. In DNA, the CDR3 is TGTGCCAGCAGCTTAGCGTTCCGGGGCGAGGATGGCTACACCTTC. Translation: CASSLAFRGEDGYTF. This sequence joins TRBV7-2 and TRBJ1-2; TRBD1 might be the D (5 bases). Germline CDR1 and CDR2: SGHTA and FQGNSA. CDR3 length equals 15 residues. Trimming left V 0 bases short and J 6 bases short, with 14 bases between.

Many counts were recorded for this clonotype. CDR3 DNA sequence: TGCGCCAGCAGCTTGGCCGGCGGGCAGAATGAAAAACTGTTTTTT. Its protein is CASSLAGGQNEKLFF. The chain uses TRBV5-1 and TRBJ1-4; D unresolved. Germline CDR1 and CDR2: SGHRS and YFSETQ. The length of the CDR3 is 15 residues. V lost 0 bases, J lost 5 bases, and 11 bases lay in between. Drawing the rest from reference TRBV5-1 and TRBJ1-4, the complete variable domain is KAGVTQTPRYLIKTRGQQVTLSCSPISGHRSVSWYQQTPGQGLQFLFEYFSETQRNKGNFPGRFSGRQFSNSRSEMNVSTLELGDSALYLCASSLAGGQNEKLFFGSGTQLSVL.

This clonotype was found a few times. CDR3 coding DNA: TGTGCCAGCAGCGCAGACAGGAACTATGGCTACACCTTC. Translating it yields CASSADRNYGYTF. The chain recombines TRBV5-6 with TRBJ1-2, with D perhaps matching TRBD1 (6 bases). Trimming removed 4 bases from V and 2 bases from J, with 9 bases in between. The CDR3 is 13 residues long. From germline, CDR1 is SGHDT and CDR2 YYEEEE.

This clonotype was detected a few times. V is TRBV7-3 and J is TRBJ2-1; D is possibly TRBD1 (5 bases). Deletions cut 5 bases from V and 7 bases from J, with 18 bases between. The CDR3 is 15 residues long. CDR1 and CDR2 from the germline V gene are SGHTA and FQGTGA. CDR3 in DNA: TGTGCCAGCAGCCCCTCCTCTCGGGCAGGGAATGAGCAGTTCTTC. It translates to CASSPSSRAGNEQFF.

This clonotype appeared many times. The chain couples TRBV9 to TRBJ2-7; D is perhaps TRBD2 (5 bases). CDR3 size: 17 residues. V was clipped by 0 bases and J by 1 base, with 17 bases between them. Germline CDR1 SGDLS, CDR2 YYNGEE. This CDR3 reads CASSVEVSGMCSYEQYV. CDR3 coding DNA: TGTGCCAGCAGCGTAGAGGTCTCGGGGATGTGTTCCTACGAGCAGTACGTC.

This clonotype was observed at least ten times. In DNA, the CDR3 is TGCGCCAGCAGCCTCGTCCCGGACGCCTACACTGAAGCTTTCTTT. Its translation is CASSLVPDAYTEAFF. The chain is built from TRBV5-1 and TRBJ1-1; no firm D call. CDR1 and CDR2 (germline): SGHRS, YFSETQ. The CDR3 spans 15 residues. Trimming pared 4 bases from V and 3 bases from J, leaving 16 bases between.

This clonotype was seen at least ten times. The gene calls are TRBV28 and TRBJ2-7, with 11 bases that match TRBD2. Per germline, CDR1 MDHEN and CDR2 SYDVKM. V was clipped by 4 bases and J by 2 bases; unmatched bases: 7. This CDR3 contains 16 residues. The DNA of the CDR3 is TGTGCCAGCAGTTCCCCAACTAGCGGGGGTCCCTACGAGCAGTACTTC. It specifies CASSSPTSGGPYEQYF.

This clonotype was observed at least ten times. The V call is TRBV7-2, the J call TRBJ2-5; TRBD1 aligns across 8 bases. Germline loops: CDR1 SGHTA, CDR2 FQGNSA. The CDR3 runs to 14 residues. The junction had 2 bases not matched to a gene; V was cut back by 1 base and J by 4 bases. CDR3 sequence (DNA): TGTGCCAGCAGCTTAGTCACAGGGGGAGAGACCCAGTACTTC. This gives the protein CASSLVTGGETQYF. Variable domain in full (rest from reference TRBV7-2 and TRBJ2-5): GAGVSQSPSNKVTEKGKDVELRCDPISGHTALYWYRQSLGQGLEFLIYFQGNSAPDKSGLPSDRFSAERTGGSVSTLTIQRTQQEDSAVYLCASSLVTGGETQYFGPGTRLLVL.

This clonotype was seen at least ten times. The genes are TRBV2 and TRBJ1-2; 8 nucleotides align to TRBD1. The CDR3 totals 11 residues. Trimming took 8 bases from V and 8 from J; bases not matched to a gene: 4. Germline CDR1 is SNHLY and CDR2 is FYNNEI. CDR3 DNA: TGTGCCAGCGACAGGGGAGCCGGCTACACCTTC. Protein: CASDRGAGYTF.

This clonotype was recorded many times. The gene calls are TRBV11-2 and TRBJ2-1; D is perhaps TRBD1 or TRBD2 (6 bases each). The CDR3 sequence is 16 residues long. Trimming pared 5 bases from V and 1 base from J, leaving 15 bases between. The germline gives CDR1 SGHAT, CDR2 FQNNGV. The CDR3 coding sequence is TGTGCCAGCAGCCCGCGTGGAGGGGGATCCTACAATGAGCAGTTCTTC. This gives the protein CASSPRGGGSYNEQFF.

This clonotype was observed at least ten times. The rearrangement joins TRBV10-2 to TRBJ1-5, with TRBD1 matching 8 bases. This CDR3 contains 15 residues. Germline V CDR1 and CDR2: WSHSY, SAAADI. Unmatched junction bases numbered 8, after V lost 6 bases and J lost 4 bases. The CDR3 nucleotides are TGCGCCAGCAGCGATCTTAACAGGGGGAATCAGCCCCAGCATTTT. It specifies CASSDLNRGNQPQHF.